Below, 18 T cell receptor beta chains from the same sample are listed, as sequenced in a study of T cells in Graves' hyperthyroidism and ophthalmopathy. Regions amplified from RNA transcripts were the TCR beta CDR3 regions. HTBI primers were used for first-round RT-PCR of the TCR CDR3. Each CDR3 protein is one row after TCRdb ran MiXCR on the multiplex PCR reads. Of more than 500,000 distinct CDR3 sequences detected, 15% to 20% appear once; the ten largest clones hold about 29%. Sequencing was carried out using blood. These receptors were taken from a woman aged 25 to 39 with Graves' ophthalmopathy.

In its sample, this clonotype was seen many times. The chain employs TRBV6-1 and TRBJ1-1; possibly TRBD1 for D (5 bases). This CDR3 is 15 amino acids long. Between the trimmed V and J ends, which lost 6 bases and 1 base, there was a span of 15 bases. The germline CDR1 and CDR2 sequences are MNHNS and SASEGT. CDR3 region: CASRPPGGGNTEAFF. The DNA of the CDR3 is TGTGCCAGCAGACCACCTGGGGGAGGGAACACTGAAGCTTTCTTT.

V is TRBV5-6 and J is TRBJ2-3; 13 bases align to TRBD2. Germline V gene sequence: CDR1 SGHDT, CDR2 YYEEEE. The CDR3 length is 15 residues. V dropped 6 bases and J dropped 6; count of bases not matched to a gene: 7. CDR3 sequence (DNA): TGTGCCAGCACCTCGGGACTAGCGGGGATGGATACGCAGTATTTT. It specifies CASTSGLAGMDTQYF.

This clonotype was seen repeatedly, ten times or more. V and J are TRBV18 and TRBJ2-3, with a possible D match to TRBD2 (5 bases). Germline V lookup: CDR1 KGHSH, CDR2 LQKENI. The CDR3 runs 13 residues. V dropped 5 bases and J dropped 2 bases, with 8 bases sitting between them. CDR3 DNA sequence: TGTGCCAGCTCAGAGCGGAACACAGATACGCAGTATTTT. Amino acid sequence: CASSERNTDTQYF.

This clonotype was observed many times. This chain links TRBV30 with TRBJ2-2, with TRBD1 matching 7 bases. V was clipped by 1 base and J by 8 bases; unmatched bases: 7. The CDR3 runs to 14 residues. Per germline, CDR1 GTSNPN and CDR2 SVGIG (reference sequence). The CDR3 nucleotides read TGTGCCTGGAGTGCAACAGGGGAAGGTGGGGAGCTGTTTTTT. Amino acids: CAWSATGEGGELFF.

This clonotype was counted at least ten times. In DNA form, the CDR3 reads TGCAGTGCTAGGGTCCCAGGGGTCTATGGCTACACCTTC. This sequence encodes CSARVPGVYGYTF. The chain has TRBV20-1 and TRBJ1-2, with D possibly matching TRBD1 (6 bases). The V and J ends lost 3 bases and 4 bases respectively, with 12 bases between them. Germline CDR1 is DFQATT and CDR2 is SNEGSKA (reference sequence). The CDR3 runs to 13 residues.

This clonotype was counted only a few times. This chain connects TRBV20-1 to TRBJ2-7; D is undetermined. Germline loops: CDR1 DFQATT, CDR2 SNEGSKA (reference sequence). CDR3 length: 12 residues. V lost 1 base and J lost 1, with 5 bases in between. CDR3 residues: CSARVQSYEQYF. As DNA, the CDR3 is TGCAGTGCTAGAGTCCAGTCCTACGAGCAGTACTTC.

This clonotype was found many times. This chain joins TRBV7-2 and TRBJ2-3, with D possibly TRBD1 on 5 matching bases. The CDR3 contains 14 residues. Trimming took 6 bases from V and 2 from J, leaving 12 bases between them. Germline-derived CDR1 and CDR2 are SGHTA and FQGNSA. CDR3 bases: TGTGCCAGCAGTCTAGGGGATTTCACAGATACGCAGTATTTT. This codes for CASSLGDFTDTQYF.

This clonotype was seen repeatedly, ten times or more. The chain employs TRBV5-1 and TRBJ2-1; TRBD1 matches at 10 bases. V trimming: 0 bases; J trimming: 8 bases; junction bases outside the gene matches: 5. The CDR3 has 15 amino acids. Germline lookup yields CDR1 SGHRS and CDR2 YFSETQ. The CDR3 region has the DNA TGCGCCAGCAGCTTGGATGGGACAGGGGTCGATGAGCAGTTCTTC. As protein: CASSLDGTGVDEQFF.

There are many counts of this clonotype. The V call is TRBV7-2, the J call TRBJ1-1; D not certain. The V gene's germline CDR1 is SGHTA and CDR2 FQGNSA. The CDR3 spans 14 residues. Trimming left V 1 base short and J 1 base short, with 7 bases between. The CDR3 protein is CASSLVRSNTEAFF. In nucleotides, the CDR3 is TGTGCCAGCAGCTTAGTCCGGTCGAACACTGAAGCTTTCTTT.

The chain is built from TRBV6-5 and TRBJ2-7; D ambiguous. Germline CDR1 MNHEY, CDR2 SVGAGI. V lost 2 bases to trimming and J lost 6 bases, with 8 bases between them. This CDR3 has 12 residues. CDR3 nucleotide sequence: TGTGCCAGCAGTTACGTGATGGGCGAGCAGTACTTC. Encoded protein: CASSYVMGEQYF.

This clonotype was counted at least ten times. The chain links TRBV2 to TRBJ2-2, with a possible D match to TRBD1 (6 bases). CDR1 and CDR2 from the germline V gene are SNHLY and FYNNEI. The length of the CDR3 is 14 residues. Trimming pared 3 bases from V and 6 bases from J, leaving 11 bases between. The CDR3 loop reads CASSEKTGPGELFF. The CDR3 DNA sequence: TGTGCCAGCAGTGAGAAGACAGGTCCCGGGGAGCTGTTTTTT.

This clonotype has at least ten counts. The genes are TRBV11-2 and TRBJ2-3; D may be TRBD1 (5 bases). V was cut by 0 bases and J by 6 bases, with 10 bases left in between. This CDR3 contains 14 residues. Germline CDR1 SGHAT, CDR2 FQNNGV. The CDR3 DNA reads as TGTGCCAGCAGCTTAGACGTGGGGCGGGATACGCAGTATTTT. It is translated as CASSLDVGRDTQYF.

This clonotype was detected a few times. The chain recombines TRBV9 with TRBJ2-6; the D gene is possibly TRBD2 (5 bases). Germline CDR1 reads SGDLS; CDR2 reads YYNGEE. V was trimmed by 4 bases and J by 0 bases, leaving 11 bases between them. The CDR3 has 16 residues. This CDR3 reads CASSSDGGSGANVLTF. In DNA form, the CDR3 reads TGTGCCAGCAGCTCTGACGGAGGCTCTGGGGCCAACGTCCTGACTTTC. The whole variable domain, filled in from reference TRBV9 and TRBJ2-6, reads DSGVTQTPKHLITATGQRVTLRCSPRSGDLSVYWYQQSLDQGLQFLIQYYNGEERAKGNILERFSAQQFPDLHSELNLSSLELGDSALYFCASSSDGGSGANVLTFGAGSRLTVL.

J is TRBJ1-1 and V is TRBV29-1, with 8 bases lining up with TRBD1. Germline values: CDR1 SQVTM, CDR2 ANQGSEA. The CDR3 consists of 13 residues. V shed 7 bases, J shed 3 bases, and the junction held 7 bases outside the gene matches. For the CDR3, the DNA is TGCAGCGCCACAGGACAGGGACACACTGAAGCTTTCTTT. This sequence encodes CSATGQGHTEAFF. Full variable domain (outside the CDR3, taken from reference TRBV29-1 and TRBJ1-1): SAVISQKPSRDICQRGTSLTIQCQVDSQVTMMFWYRQQPGQSLTLIATANQGSEATYESGFVIDKFPISRPNLTFSTLTVSNMSPEDSSIYLCSATGQGHTEAFFGQGTRLTVV.

This clonotype has a handful of counts. The chain is built from TRBV6-2 or TRBV6-3 and TRBJ2-1; no firm D call. V lost 6 bases, J lost 6 bases, and 18 bases lay in between. Looked up from germline, CDR1 is MNHEY and CDR2 is SVGEGT. CDR3 length equals 15 residues. The CDR3 DNA reads as TGTGCCAGCAGCCCTAAACGTCTAGTATTCAATGAGCAGTTCTTC. It translates to CASSPKRLVFNEQFF.

This clonotype was seen a handful of times. The chain couples TRBV6-2 or TRBV6-3 to TRBJ2-1; TRBD2 matches at 7 bases. Looked up from germline, CDR1 is MNHEY and CDR2 is SVGEGT. V lost 1 base and J lost 7; bases outside the gene matches: 22. The CDR3 has 20 residues. In DNA form, the CDR3 reads TGTGCCAGCAGTTACTTTGGCCAGCGGGAACAGTGGGGATATAGAAATGAGCAGTTCTTC. As protein: CASSYFGQREQWGYRNEQFF.

This clonotype was observed at least ten times. The V gene is TRBV7-2, the J gene TRBJ2-7; D unclear. The CDR3 extends over 13 amino acids. Germline V gene lookup returns CDR1 SGHTA and CDR2 FQGNSA. The V gene lost 0 bases and the J gene lost 4 bases, with 7 bases spanning the gap. This CDR3 is CASSLAAHYEQYF. CDR3 nucleotides: TGTGCCAGCAGCTTAGCGGCCCATTACGAGCAGTACTTC. The full variable domain, in which reference TRBV7-2 and TRBJ2-7 provide the parts outside the CDR3, is GAGVSQSPSNKVTEKGKDVELRCDPISGHTALYWYRQSLGQGLEFLIYFQGNSAPDKSGLPSDRFSAERTGGSVSTLTIQRTQQEDSAVYLCASSLAAHYEQYFGPGTRLTVT.

A word on this clonotype: This sequence may be a read error, since a much larger clone differs from it by one base. V and J are TRBV5-1 and TRBJ2-1; the match to TRBD2 covers 10 bases. V lost 7 bases and J lost 6; bases outside the gene matches: 13. This CDR3 is built from 16 residues. The germline V gene has CDR1 SGHRS and CDR2 YFSETQ. CDR3 protein: CASGWTPAGGTNEQFF. CDR3 DNA: TGCGCCAGCGGCTGGACCCCAGCGGGAGGGACCAATGAGCAGTTCTTC.